The 25 T cell receptor beta chains given below trace back to one sample, sequenced in a study of CD8 T cells in Susac syndrome. Reverse transcription of 0.5 to 1 ug RNA was performed with random hexamers. One entry per CDR3 protein results from TCRdb running MiXCR on the immunoSEQ multiplex PCR reads. This table has around 130,000 distinct CDR3 sequences, just under 95% appearing once. Input material: CD8+ T cells from PBMCs. Source of these receptors: a human donor with Susac syndrome.

The chain recombines TRBV12-3 or TRBV12-4 with TRBJ1-1, with 7 bases fitting TRBD1. J gave up 0 bases and V 5 bases, and 12 bases lay outside the gene matches. The CDR3 has 17 residues. Written as DNA, the CDR3 is TGTGCCAGCAGTCGAGTACCAGGGGGTGCTATGAACACTGAAGCTTTCTTT. As protein: CASSRVPGGAMNTEAFF.

This clonotype showed up just once. The chain is built from TRBV4-2 and TRBJ2-1, with D maybe TRBD2 (5 bases). Looked up from germline, CDR1 is LGHNA and CDR2 is YNFKEQ. Trimming cost V 4 bases and J 5 bases, with 12 bases left between them. There are 14 residues in the CDR3. CDR3 sequence: CASSPTDWNNEQFF. CDR3 sequence (DNA): TGTGCCAGCAGCCCAACGGACTGGAACAATGAGCAGTTCTTC.

This chain joins TRBV9 and TRBJ2-5, with 9 bases matching TRBD1. Germline V gene sequence: CDR1 SGDLS, CDR2 YYNGEE. J lost 1 base, V lost 1 base, and 2 bases had no gene match. The CDR3 sequence is 15 residues long. The DNA of the CDR3 is TGTGCCAGCAGCGTATGGGACAGGGCCCAAGAGACCCAGTACTTC. Translation gives CASSVWDRAQETQYF.

The chain joins TRBV7-2 to TRBJ2-3; D is undetermined. The V end lost 1 base, the J end lost 0 bases, and 8 bases lay between the germline ends. Germline V gene data show CDR1 as SGHTA and CDR2 as FQGNSA. The CDR3 runs to 15 residues. CDR3 coding DNA: TGTGCCAGCAGCTTAGGGCCGATTAGCACAGATACGCAGTATTTT. Its protein is CASSLGPISTDTQYF.

The chain employs TRBV30 and TRBJ1-3; D unclear. Germline CDR1 is GTSNPN and CDR2 is SVGIG (reference sequence). The CDR3 covers 11 residues. V was cut by 7 bases and J by 3 bases, with 7 bases left in between. The CDR3 region is CAFSVGNTIYF. CDR3 nucleotide sequence: TGTGCCTTTTCAGTTGGAAACACCATATATTTT.

This clonotype was seen once. The chain is built from TRBV20-1 and TRBJ1-4, with a tentative D call TRBD1 (6 bases). CDR3 length: 14 amino acids. Trimming stripped 5 bases from V and 8 bases from J, with 18 bases between. CDR1 is DFQATT and CDR2 is SNEGSKA in the germline V gene (reference sequence). Here the CDR3 reads CSAPSYRAVEKLFF. CDR3 nucleotides: TGCAGTGCTCCCTCATACAGGGCGGTCGAAAAACTGTTTTTT.

The genes are TRBV12-3 or TRBV12-4 and TRBJ1-5; D uncertain. The CDR3 covers 14 residues. Trimming shortened V by 5 bases and J by 0 bases, and 8 bases separated the two germline ends. CDR3 amino acids: CASSPDNSNQPQHF. CDR3 sequence (DNA): TGTGCCAGCAGTCCAGATAATAGCAATCAGCCCCAGCATTTT.

The V call is TRBV4-1, the J call TRBJ2-7; 8 bases are a match to TRBD1. The CDR3 totals 16 residues. Germline V gene sequence: CDR1 MGHRA, CDR2 YSYEKL. V lost 3 bases and J lost 3; bases outside the gene matches: 10. Written as DNA, the CDR3 is TGCGCCAGCAGCCAGACCCCGGACAGGGTCAGCTACGAGCAGTACTTC. It encodes CASSQTPDRVSYEQYF.

This clonotype is a singleton in its sample. The chain couples TRBV10-2 to TRBJ2-7; the D gene is possibly TRBD2 (6 bases). This CDR3 spans 14 amino acids. Germline CDR1 is WSHSY and CDR2 is SAAADI. Deletions cut 6 bases from V and 0 bases from J, with 12 bases between. The DNA of the CDR3 is TGCGCCAGCAGCGCCCGGGGGATCTCCTACGAGCAGTACTTC. Residues: CASSARGISYEQYF.

The chain is built from TRBV5-4 and TRBJ2-5, with 7 bases lining up with TRBD1. CDR1 and CDR2 from the germline V gene are SGHNT and YYREEE (reference sequence). The CDR3 consists of 13 residues. With V trimmed by 3 bases and J by 7 bases, 6 bases remained unmatched. CDR3: CASSSGTVGTQYF. As DNA, the CDR3 is TGTGCCAGCAGCTCCGGGACAGTTGGGACCCAGTACTTC.

J is TRBJ1-6 and V is TRBV4-3; TRBD1 matches at 9 bases. The ends lost 4 bases at V and 13 bases at J; junction bases unmatched: 5. The CDR3 has 13 residues. The V gene's germline CDR1 is LGHNA and CDR2 YSLEER. CDR3 sequence: CASSPGQGYPLHF. The CDR3 coding sequence is TGCGCCAGCAGCCCCGGACAGGGGTACCCCCTCCACTTT.

The chain links TRBV15 to TRBJ2-3; D could derive from TRBD1 or TRBD2 (5 bases each). V dropped 1 base and J dropped 0 bases, with 8 bases sitting between them. Germline V lookup: CDR1 LNHNV, CDR2 YYDKDF (reference sequence). The CDR3 totals 15 residues. The CDR3 is CATSRARGSTDTQYF. In DNA form, the CDR3 reads TGTGCCACCAGCAGAGCCCGGGGCAGCACAGATACGCAGTATTTT. The full variable domain, completed using reference TRBV15 and TRBJ2-3, is DAMVIQNPRYQVTQFGKPVTLSCSQTLNHNVMYWYQQKSSQAPKLLFHYYDKDFNNEADTPDNFQSRRPNTSFCFLDIRSPGLGDTAMYLCATSRARGSTDTQYFGPGTRLTVL.

The chain links TRBV9 to TRBJ2-3; 9 positions match TRBD2. The CDR3 is 15 amino acids. With 0 bases clipped from V and 3 bases from J, the junction kept 2 bases outside the gene matches. Germline CDR1 and CDR2: SGDLS and YYNGEE. CDR3 in DNA: TGTGCCAGCAGCGTAGGAGCGGGGGGTACAGATACGCAGTATTTT. Its translation is CASSVGAGGTDTQYF.

The rearrangement links TRBV28 to TRBJ1-2; TRBD1 agrees at 9 bases. Germline V gene sequence: CDR1 MDHEN, CDR2 SYDVKM. The CDR3 length is 14 residues. The V and J ends lost 7 bases and 6 bases, in that order; junction bases with no gene match: 9. The CDR3 protein is CASNLPGTGNGYTF. The CDR3 region has the DNA TGTGCCAGCAACCTTCCCGGGACAGGGAATGGCTACACCTTC.

The chain carries TRBV9 and TRBJ2-5; 11 nucleotides align to TRBD2. V dropped 7 bases and J dropped 2; count of bases not matched to a gene: 4. Germline loops: CDR1 SGDLS, CDR2 YYNGEE. The CDR3 totals 14 residues. CDR3 amino acids: CASGLAGGQETQYF. CDR3 in DNA: TGTGCCAGCGGATTAGCGGGGGGGCAAGAGACCCAGTACTTC.

This clonotype has just one count. V usage is TRBV7-9 and J usage is TRBJ1-1; D might be TRBD1 (5 bases). V lost 5 bases to trimming and J lost 6 bases, with 16 bases between them. There are 14 residues in the CDR3. Per the germline V gene, CDR1 is SEHNR and CDR2 is FQNEAQ (reference sequence). Here the CDR3 DNA reads TGTGCCAGCAGCCCCAGGGACCCGTCGGCTGAAGCTTTCTTT. Amino acid sequence: CASSPRDPSAEAFF.

The rearrangement joins TRBV18 to TRBJ2-2, with a possible D match to TRBD2 (6 bases). CDR1 is KGHSH and CDR2 is LQKENI in the germline V gene. With 2 bases removed from V and 6 bases from J, the gap between germline ends came to 16 bases. The CDR3 has 16 residues. The CDR3 spells CASSPWSGGLSGELFF. The CDR3 nucleotides read TGTGCCAGCTCACCATGGTCCGGGGGATTGTCCGGGGAGCTGTTTTTT. Full variable domain (remainder filled in from reference TRBV18 and TRBJ2-2): NAGVMQNPRHLVRRRGQEARLRCSPMKGHSHVYWYRQLPEEGLKFMVYLQKENIIDESGMPKERFSAEFPKEGPSILRIQQVVRGDSAAYFCASSPWSGGLSGELFFGEGSRLTVL.

The rearrangement joins TRBV27 to TRBJ1-6; 11 bases line up with TRBD1. From germline, CDR1 is MNHEY and CDR2 SMNVEV (reference sequence). J lost 7 bases, V lost 8 bases, and 7 bases had no gene match. The length of the CDR3 is 15 residues. CDR3 nucleotide sequence: TGTGCCAGCGCGGGACAGGGGGTTCCCAATTCACCCCTCCACTTT. Translating gives CASAGQGVPNSPLHF.

The V and J genes are TRBV4-1 and TRBJ1-3; maybe TRBD1 (6 bases). The CDR3 has 16 residues. V lost 0 bases and J lost 3, with 12 bases in between. Germline CDR1 and CDR2: MGHRA and YSYEKL. As DNA, the CDR3 is TGCGCCAGCAGCCAAGAGGAACAGGGAGGTGGAAACACCATATATTTT. It encodes CASSQEEQGGGNTIYF.

In nucleotides, the CDR3 is TGTGCCACCAGCAGAGAGGTAGCCCCAGAGACCCAGTACTTC. It specifies CATSREVAPETQYF. V is TRBV15 and J is TRBJ2-5; no reliable D call. Trimming removed 0 bases at V and 4 bases at J, with 9 bases between. Germline-derived CDR1 and CDR2 are LNHNV and YYDKDF (reference sequence). The CDR3 covers 14 residues.

This sequence joins TRBV7-9 and TRBJ2-5; D possibly corresponds to TRBD2 (6 bases). Trimming stripped 5 bases from V and 1 base from J, with 17 bases between. The CDR3 loop spans 16 amino acids. Per germline, CDR1 SEHNR and CDR2 FQNEAQ (reference sequence). In DNA form, the CDR3 reads TGTGCCAGCAGCCCATACCTGGGGGGTCCCCAAGAGACCCAGTACTTC. Residues: CASSPYLGGPQETQYF.

The J gene is TRBJ2-7, the V gene TRBV12-3 or TRBV12-4; 8 nucleotides match TRBD1. The CDR3 consists of 14 residues. Trimming took 5 bases from V and 3 from J; bases not matched to a gene: 6. CDR3 residues: CASSKTGTGYEQYF. In DNA, the CDR3 is TGTGCCAGCAGTAAGACCGGGACAGGCTACGAGCAGTACTTC.

The chain couples TRBV12-3 or TRBV12-4 to TRBJ1-2; a weak D match, TRBD1 (6 bases). With 3 bases removed from V and 7 bases from J, the gap between germline ends came to 18 bases. This CDR3 contains 15 residues. The CDR3 sequence: CASSLTDRTYIGYTF. For the CDR3, the DNA is TGTGCCAGCAGTTTGACCGACAGGACCTACATTGGCTACACCTTC.

The rearrangement links TRBV19 to TRBJ1-1, with 7 bases identical to TRBD1. The CDR3 has 14 residues. Germline V gene lookup returns CDR1 LNHDA and CDR2 SQIVND (reference sequence). J was trimmed by 4 bases and V by 6 bases; bases with no gene match: 8. DNA of the CDR3: TGTGCCAGTAGGGTGAGGACAGGATTCACTGAAGCTTTCTTT. Translation: CASRVRTGFTEAFF.

The J gene is TRBJ2-7, the V gene TRBV7-9, with D possibly matching TRBD2 (5 bases). CDR3 length equals 14 residues. Per the germline V gene, CDR1 is SEHNR and CDR2 is FQNEAQ (reference sequence). V gave up 2 bases and J gave up 2 bases, with 10 bases separating them. The CDR3 region has the DNA TGTGCCAGCAGCTTAACGGGGTTCCCCTACGAGCAGTACTTC. Encoded protein: CASSLTGFPYEQYF.